This T cell receptor beta chain is from a study of T cells in Graves' hyperthyroidism and ophthalmopathy. Study-wide points: Most thyroid clonotypes expanded above 0.001 were also detected in blood.

This clonotype was counted many times. Antigen unknown. TCR beta CDR3 region amplification was performed from RNA transcripts. TCR CDR3 underwent first-round RT-PCR with the HTBI primer set. One entry per CDR3 protein, called by TCRdb with MiXCR from the multiplex PCR reads. The repertoire includes 600,000 or so distinct CDR3 sequences, just over 45% of them detected once, and roughly 8.2% sits in the top ten. Clinical symptoms, serum thyroxine and TRAb, thyroid ultrasound and orbital computed tomography together formed the diagnostic basis. The CDR3 has 12 residues. Germline CDR1 is LNHNV and CDR2 is YYDKDF (reference sequence). V shed 1 base and J shed 3 bases, with 3 bases lying between them.

V gene TRBV15 combines with J gene TRBJ1-2, with no clear D. The source material was peripheral blood or thyroid tissue (not recorded which). This TCR was recovered from a woman aged 18-29 years with Graves' hyperthyroidism. The CDR3 loop reads CATSRVDYGYTF. The DNA for the CDR3 is TGTGCCACCAGCAGAGTGGACTATGGCTACACCTTC.